This T cell receptor beta chain was identified during a study of T cells in localized non-small cell lung cancer (dated by TCRdb to 2018 to 2021). Regarding the complete study: T cell repertoires of 236 early-stage NSCLC patients were analyzed, with tumors being compared against uninvolved tumor-adjacent lungs. The cohort was made up of 200 to 250 treatment-naive NSCLC patients whose localized lung tumors had been resected. Of the NSCLC patients, fewer than 150 were male and approximately 110 were female, and the mean age was approximately 66 years. Overall results and qualifications from the work: A median of around 60 of the top 100 tumor clones turned up in the paired uninvolved adjacent lung, and some 27 of those clones also ranked among the top 100 of that same adjacent lung. Because the study design was exploratory, TCR variables were selected using unadjusted p-values without false-discovery rate correction. Higher T cell density in blood was associated with longer overall survival, whereas higher clonality in adjacent lung was associated with shorter survival. The highest T cell clonality was observed in uninvolved tumor-adjacent lung, where clonality exceeded that of tumor, suggesting that antigenic responses were more focused in uninvolved tumor-adjacent lung. Multi-region tumor sequencing was not performed, so intratumor heterogeneity could not be excluded.

This clone was recorded only once. Its specific antigen is unknown. Within one base of it there is no much larger clone, and no base qualities were kept. The germline V gene encodes CDR1 MGHRA and CDR2 YSYEKL. The CDR3 covers 15 residues, taking in both the cysteine and the phenylalanine. Only the CDR3 region is kept as DNA, spanning 45 bases read in frame from base 1. Deletion took 0 bases off V and 1 base off J, with a span of 6 bases between the germline ends. At diagnosis, tumor, uninvolved tumor-adjacent lung and peripheral blood were collected and then preserved as a mix of FFPE and fresh-frozen material. For TCR repertoire profiling, the blood samples were analyzed as peripheral blood mononuclear cells. The immunoSEQ Assay was used to sequence TCR beta CDR3 regions from DNA. On the authors' methods: To compute T cell density, TCR beta template counts were normalized to usable DNA, which was estimated by amplifying housekeeping genes. Using the preseqR package, richness was estimated by extrapolating to 120,000 templates for tissue samples and 400,000 templates for PBMC samples. Clonality was taken to be one minus Pielou's evenness. Tissue-enriched TCRs were identified through differential abundance testing performed on productive amino-acid clonotypes, with a minimum total count of 5 and an alpha of 0.1. The Jaccard Index and the Morisita Overlap Index were used to measure how much the repertoires overlapped between compartments. GLIPH clustered TCR beta CDR3s with public tetramer-defined viral CDR3s; viral motifs required at least three viral sequences plus V-gene enrichment. Imported from immuneACCESS, the table was reduced by TCRdb to in-frame sequences with V and J called. These copies leave out some clones; in studies compared against another copy, an unresolved V gene accounts for under half, and the cause of the remainder is not known. V and J calls and clone size are copied from that table; D and trimming were computed from the DNA. In this sample the table shows about 48,000 clones, 60% to 85% of which occur a single time. The ten largest clones capture 17% of the sample.

The V and J segments used are TRBV4-1 and TRBJ2-2; the D gene assignment is ambiguous. The clonotype originates from a man aged 40-75 years with stage I squamous cell lung carcinoma. This material consisted of peripheral blood, taken before any cancer treatment. The DNA reads TGCGCCAGCAGCCAAGATTGGGGGAACACCGGGGAGCTGTTTTTT. The encoded protein is CASSQDWGNTGELFF.